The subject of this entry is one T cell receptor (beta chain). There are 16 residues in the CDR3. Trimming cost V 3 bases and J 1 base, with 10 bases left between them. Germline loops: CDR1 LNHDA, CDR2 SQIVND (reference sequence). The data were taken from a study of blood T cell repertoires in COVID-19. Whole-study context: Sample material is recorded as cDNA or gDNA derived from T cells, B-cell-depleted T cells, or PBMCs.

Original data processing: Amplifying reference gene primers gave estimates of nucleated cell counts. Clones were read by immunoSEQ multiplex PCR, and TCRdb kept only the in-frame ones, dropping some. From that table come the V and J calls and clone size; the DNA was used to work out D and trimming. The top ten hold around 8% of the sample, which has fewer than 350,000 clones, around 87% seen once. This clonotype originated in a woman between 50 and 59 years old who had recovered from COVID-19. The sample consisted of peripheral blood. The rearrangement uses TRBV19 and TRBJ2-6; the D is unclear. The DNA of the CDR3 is TGTGCCAGTAGTATTTACAACCCGTCTGGGGCCAACGTCCTGACTTTC. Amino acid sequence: CASSIYNPSGANVLTF.